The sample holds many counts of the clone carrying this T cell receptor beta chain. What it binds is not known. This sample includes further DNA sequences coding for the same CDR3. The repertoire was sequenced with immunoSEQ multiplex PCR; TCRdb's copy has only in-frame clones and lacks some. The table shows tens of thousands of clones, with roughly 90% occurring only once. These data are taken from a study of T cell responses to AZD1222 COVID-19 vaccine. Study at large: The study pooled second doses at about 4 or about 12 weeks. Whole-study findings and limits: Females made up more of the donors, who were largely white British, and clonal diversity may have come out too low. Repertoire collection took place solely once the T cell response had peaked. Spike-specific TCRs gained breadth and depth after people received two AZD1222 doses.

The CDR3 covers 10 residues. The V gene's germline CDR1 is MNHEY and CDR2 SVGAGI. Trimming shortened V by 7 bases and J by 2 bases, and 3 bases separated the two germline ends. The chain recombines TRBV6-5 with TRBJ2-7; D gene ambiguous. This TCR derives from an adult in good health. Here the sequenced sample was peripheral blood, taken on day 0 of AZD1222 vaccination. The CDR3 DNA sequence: TGTGCCAGCAACGCCTACGAGCAGTACTTC. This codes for CASNAYEQYF.